This note documents a single T cell receptor beta chain sequence. The DNA ends 3 residues before the CDR3 does, and the rest of the CDR3 is filled in from the germline J gene. The CDR3 runs to 15 residues. Looked up from germline, CDR1 is LNHDA and CDR2 is SQIVND (reference sequence). This entry is derived from a study of T cell clonality in common variable immunodeficiency. Data came from immunoSEQ multiplex PCR; TCRdb stores just in-frame clones and leaves some out. The record shows tens of thousands of clones for this sample, with no singletons present. The rearrangement uses TRBV19 and TRBJ2-3; tentatively, D is TRBD1 (7 bases). Material: peripheral blood mononuclear cells. The clonotype comes from a person aged 18 to 70 in good health. CDR3 DNA (partial): TGTGCCAGTAGGGGCAGGGGGGCCGATGGGGAGACG. This translates into CASRGRGADGET. The entire CDR3 is CASRGRGADGETQYF.